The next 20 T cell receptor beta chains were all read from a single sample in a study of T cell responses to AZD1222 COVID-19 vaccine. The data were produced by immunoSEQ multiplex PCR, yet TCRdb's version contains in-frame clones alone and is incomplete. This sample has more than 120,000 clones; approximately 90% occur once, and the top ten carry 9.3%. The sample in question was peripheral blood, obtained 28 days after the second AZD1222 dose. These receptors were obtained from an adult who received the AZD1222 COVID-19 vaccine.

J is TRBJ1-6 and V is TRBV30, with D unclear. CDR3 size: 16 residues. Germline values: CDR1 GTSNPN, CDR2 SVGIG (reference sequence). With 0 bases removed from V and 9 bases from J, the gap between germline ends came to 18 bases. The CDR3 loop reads CAWSVIPWKASSPLHF. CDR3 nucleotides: TGTGCCTGGAGTGTAATACCGTGGAAAGCCTCTTCACCCCTCCACTTT.

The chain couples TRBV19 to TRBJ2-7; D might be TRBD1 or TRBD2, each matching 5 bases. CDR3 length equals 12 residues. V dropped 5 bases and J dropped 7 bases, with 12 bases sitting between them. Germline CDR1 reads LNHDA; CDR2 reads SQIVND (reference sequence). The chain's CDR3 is CASSGASGEQYF. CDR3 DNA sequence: TGTGCCAGTAGTGGGGCCTCGGGAGAGCAGTACTTC.

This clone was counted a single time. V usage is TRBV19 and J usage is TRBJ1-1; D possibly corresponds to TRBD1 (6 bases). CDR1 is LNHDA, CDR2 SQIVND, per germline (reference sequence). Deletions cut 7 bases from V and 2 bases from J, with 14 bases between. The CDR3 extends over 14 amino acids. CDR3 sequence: CASTPGGVNTEAFF. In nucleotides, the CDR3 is TGTGCCAGTACCCCCGGGGGCGTAAACACTGAAGCTTTCTTT.

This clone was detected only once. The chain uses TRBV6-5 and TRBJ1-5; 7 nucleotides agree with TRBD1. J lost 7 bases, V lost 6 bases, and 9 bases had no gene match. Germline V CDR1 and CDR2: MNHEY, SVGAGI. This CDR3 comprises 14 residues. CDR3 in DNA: TGTGCCAGCAGCTCGACAGGGACGGACCAGCCCCAGCATTTT. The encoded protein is CASSSTGTDQPQHF.

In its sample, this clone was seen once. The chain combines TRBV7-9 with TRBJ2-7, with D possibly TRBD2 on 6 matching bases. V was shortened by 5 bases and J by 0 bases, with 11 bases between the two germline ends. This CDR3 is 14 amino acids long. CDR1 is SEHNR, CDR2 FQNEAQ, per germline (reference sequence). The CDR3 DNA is TGTGCCAGCAGCCCGCGGGGCCTCTCCTACGAGCAGTACTTC. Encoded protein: CASSPRGLSYEQYF.

CDR3 coding DNA: TGTGCCAGCAGTTACTCTGCAGGGGCGATAACTATGGGCTACACCTTC. The encoded protein is CASSYSAGAITMGYTF. V usage is TRBV6-5 and J usage is TRBJ1-2, with D perhaps matching TRBD1 (6 bases). The CDR3 extends over 16 amino acids. Germline CDR1 reads MNHEY; CDR2 reads SVGAGI. Trimming pared 0 bases from V and 8 bases from J, leaving 19 bases between.

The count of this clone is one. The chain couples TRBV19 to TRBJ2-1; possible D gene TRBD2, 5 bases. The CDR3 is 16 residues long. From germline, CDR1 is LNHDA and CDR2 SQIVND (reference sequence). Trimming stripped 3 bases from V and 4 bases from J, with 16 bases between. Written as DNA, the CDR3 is TGTGCCAGTAGTATCTACACGGGGTCGGGGTACAATGAGCAGTTCTTC. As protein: CASSIYTGSGYNEQFF.

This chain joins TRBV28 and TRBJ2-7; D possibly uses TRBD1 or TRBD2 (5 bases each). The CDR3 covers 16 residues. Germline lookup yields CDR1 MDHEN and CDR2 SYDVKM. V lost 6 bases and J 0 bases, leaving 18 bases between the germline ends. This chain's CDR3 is CASSPTPGAFSYEQYV. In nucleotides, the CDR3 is TGTGCCAGCAGCCCTACCCCCGGGGCCTTCTCCTACGAGCAGTACGTC.

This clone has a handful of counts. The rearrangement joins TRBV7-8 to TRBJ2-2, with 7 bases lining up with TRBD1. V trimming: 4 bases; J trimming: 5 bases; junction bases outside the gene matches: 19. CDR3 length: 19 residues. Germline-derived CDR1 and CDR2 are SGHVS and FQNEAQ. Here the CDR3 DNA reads TGTGCCAGCAGCTCCACCCGGGGAGCAGGGGGTCACTGGACCGGGGAGCTGTTTTTT. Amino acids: CASSSTRGAGGHWTGELFF. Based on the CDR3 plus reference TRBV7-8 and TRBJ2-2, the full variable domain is GAGVSQSPRYKVAKRGQDVALRCDPISGHVSLFWYQQALGQGPEFLTYFQNEAQLDKSGLPSDRFFAERPEGSVSTLKIQRTQQEDSAVYLCASSSTRGAGGHWTGELFFGEGSRLTVL.

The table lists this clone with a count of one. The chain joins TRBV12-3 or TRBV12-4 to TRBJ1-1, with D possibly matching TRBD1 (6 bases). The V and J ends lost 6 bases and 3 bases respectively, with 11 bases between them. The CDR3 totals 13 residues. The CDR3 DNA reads TGTGCCAGCAGAGAGGGGGGGTACACTGAAGCTTTCTTT. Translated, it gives CASREGGYTEAFF.

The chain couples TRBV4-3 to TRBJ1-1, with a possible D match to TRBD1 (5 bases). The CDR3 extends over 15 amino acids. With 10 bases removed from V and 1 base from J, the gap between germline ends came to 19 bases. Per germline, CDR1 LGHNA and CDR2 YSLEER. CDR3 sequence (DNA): TGCGCCAATGCGGAGGCAGGGCCCACGAACACTGAAGCTTTCTTT. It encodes CANAEAGPTNTEAFF.

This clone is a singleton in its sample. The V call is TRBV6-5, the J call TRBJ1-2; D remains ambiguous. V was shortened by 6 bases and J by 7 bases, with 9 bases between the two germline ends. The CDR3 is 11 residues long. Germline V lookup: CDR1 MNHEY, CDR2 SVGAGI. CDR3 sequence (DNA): TGTGCCAGCAGCCTCCCCCCTGGCTACACCTTC. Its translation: CASSLPPGYTF.

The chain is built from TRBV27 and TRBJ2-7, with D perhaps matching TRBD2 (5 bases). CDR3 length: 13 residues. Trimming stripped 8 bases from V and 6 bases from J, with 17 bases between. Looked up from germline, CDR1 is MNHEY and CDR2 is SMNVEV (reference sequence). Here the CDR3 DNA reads TGTGCCAGCGGGGAGCGAGACCGGGGCGAGCAGTACGTC. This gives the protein CASGERDRGEQYV.

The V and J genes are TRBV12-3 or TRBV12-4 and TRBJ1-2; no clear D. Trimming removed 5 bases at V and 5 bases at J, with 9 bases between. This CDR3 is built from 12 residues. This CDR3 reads CASSRTDYGYTF. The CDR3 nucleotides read TGTGCCAGCAGTCGGACGGATTATGGCTACACCTTC.

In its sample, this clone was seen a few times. This CDR3 reads CASSWTSGRGGWEQYF. The CDR3 DNA follows: TGTGCCAGCAGCTGGACTAGCGGGCGCGGAGGGTGGGAGCAGTACTTC. V and J are TRBV7-2 and TRBJ2-7, with 11 bases matching TRBD2. Germline loops: CDR1 SGHTA, CDR2 FQGNSA. CDR3 length: 16 residues. Trimming removed 4 bases from V and 7 bases from J; junction bases left unmatched: 12.

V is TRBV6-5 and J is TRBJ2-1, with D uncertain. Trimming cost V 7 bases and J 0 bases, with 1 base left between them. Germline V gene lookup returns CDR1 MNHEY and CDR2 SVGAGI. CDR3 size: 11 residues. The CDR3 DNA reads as TGTGCCAGCACCTCCTACAATGAGCAGTTCTTC. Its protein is CASTSYNEQFF.

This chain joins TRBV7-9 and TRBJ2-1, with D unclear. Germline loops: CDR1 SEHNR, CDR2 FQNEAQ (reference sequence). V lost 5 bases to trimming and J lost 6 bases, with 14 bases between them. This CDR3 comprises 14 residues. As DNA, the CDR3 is TGTGCCAGCAGCGCACGAGGCCCCGCCAATGAGCAGTTCTTC. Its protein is CASSARGPANEQFF.

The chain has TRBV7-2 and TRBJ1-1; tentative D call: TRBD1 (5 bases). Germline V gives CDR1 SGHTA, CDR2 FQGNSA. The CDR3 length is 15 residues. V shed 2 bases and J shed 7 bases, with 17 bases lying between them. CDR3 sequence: CASSLYYTGGSEAFF. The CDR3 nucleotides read TGTGCCAGCAGCTTATATTACACCGGGGGAAGTGAAGCTTTCTTT.

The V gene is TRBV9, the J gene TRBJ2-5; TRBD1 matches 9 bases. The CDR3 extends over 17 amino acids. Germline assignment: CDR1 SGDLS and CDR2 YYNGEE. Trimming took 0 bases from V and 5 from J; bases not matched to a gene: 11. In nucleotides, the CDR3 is TGTGCCAGCAGCGTAGCGGGGGAGGGACAGGGACTGGAGACCCAGTACTTC. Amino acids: CASSVAGEGQGLETQYF.

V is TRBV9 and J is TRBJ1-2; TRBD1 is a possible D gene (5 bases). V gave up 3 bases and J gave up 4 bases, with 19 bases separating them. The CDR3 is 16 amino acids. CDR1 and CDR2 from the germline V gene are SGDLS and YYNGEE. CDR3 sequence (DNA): TGTGCCAGCAGCGAGGGGACGGACGGACGGATCTATGGCTACACCTTC. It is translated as CASSEGTDGRIYGYTF.